The 31 T cell receptor beta chains below come from one sample, sequenced in a study of T cells in localized non-small cell lung cancer (dated by TCRdb to the early 2020s). The library came from the immunoSEQ multiplex PCR assay. This is the immuneACCESS table as TCRdb keeps it, with only in-frame sequences that have V and J called. A part of the clones is gone; compared with another copy, unresolved V genes explain less than half, and the rest is unexplained. The sample includes about 56,000 clones, with 70% to 90% observed a single time. Together, the top ten hold about 4.8% of the sample. The material sequenced was peripheral blood, taken before any cancer treatment. The receptors were gathered from a woman aged 40-75 years with stage I lung adenocarcinoma.

The rearrangement links TRBV19 to TRBJ2-2, with a weak D call TRBD1 (5 bases). The CDR3 is 15 amino acids. CDR1 and CDR2 (germline): LNHDA, SQIVND (reference sequence). The V end was cut by 3 bases, the J end by 4 bases, with 12 bases between. The CDR3 region is CASSMLDTFTGELFF. The CDR3 DNA is TGTGCCAGTAGTATGTTGGACACATTCACCGGGGAGCTGTTTTTT.

The chain uses TRBV10-3 and TRBJ1-4, with TRBD1 matching over 8 bases. With V trimmed by 8 bases and J by 8 bases, 4 bases remained unmatched. CDR3 length: 12 residues. Germline lookup yields CDR1 ENHRY and CDR2 SYGVKD. The CDR3 sequence: CAIGQGGEKLFF. In nucleotides, the CDR3 is TGTGCCATCGGACAGGGAGGCGAAAAACTGTTTTTT.

The J gene is TRBJ2-7, the V gene TRBV7-8; D uncertain. Germline loops: CDR1 SGHVS, CDR2 FQNEAQ. Between the trimmed V and J ends, which lost 2 bases and 5 bases, there was a span of 13 bases. This CDR3 spans 14 amino acids. CDR3 sequence: CASSLKEPRHEQYF. In DNA, the CDR3 is TGTGCCAGCAGCTTAAAGGAGCCGAGGCACGAGCAGTACTTC.

Only one count was recorded for this clone. The gene calls are TRBV6-5 and TRBJ1-6; D uncertain. Germline V CDR1 and CDR2: MNHEY, SVGAGI. Between the trimmed V and J ends, which lost 5 bases and 15 bases, there was a span of 17 bases. This CDR3 contains 13 residues. The CDR3 DNA is TGTGCCAGCAGTATCCGGACGGCCTCCCTCCTCCACTTT. Amino acids: CASSIRTASLLHF.

The chain recombines TRBV5-1 with TRBJ2-1; no reliable D call. V was pared by 0 bases and J by 8 bases, with 9 bases between. Germline lookup yields CDR1 SGHRS and CDR2 YFSETQ. The CDR3 covers 13 residues. The CDR3 nucleotides are TGCGCCAGCAGCTTGGGGGGAAGAGATGAGCAGTTCTTC. Protein sequence: CASSLGGRDEQFF.

This chain connects TRBV7-2 to TRBJ2-5, with 9 nucleotides matching TRBD1. The junction had 6 bases not matched to a gene; V was cut back by 2 bases and J by 5 bases. There are 15 residues in the CDR3. CDR1 and CDR2 (germline): SGHTA, FQGNSA. The CDR3 protein is CASSLPGQGSETQYF. In DNA, the CDR3 is TGTGCCAGCAGCTTACCGGGACAGGGCTCCGAGACCCAGTACTTC.

The V and J genes are TRBV14 and TRBJ1-2; D remains unclear. The CDR3 extends over 16 amino acids. Trimming took 1 base from V and 0 from J, leaving 12 bases between them. From germline, CDR1 is SGHDN and CDR2 FVKESK. CDR3 bases: TGTGCCAGCAGCCAAGTATTCCTAAGAACTAACTATGGCTACACCTTC. Translated, it gives CASSQVFLRTNYGYTF. The full variable domain, its missing parts supplied by reference TRBV14 and TRBJ1-2, is EAGVTQFPSHSVIEKGQTVTLRCDPISGHDNLYWYRRVMGKEIKFLLHFVKESKQDESGMPNNRFLAERTGGTYSTLKVQPAELEDSGVYFCASSQVFLRTNYGYTFGSGTRLTVV.

This clone was picked up one time. This chain uses TRBV29-1 with TRBJ2-1; perhaps TRBD1 as D (5 bases). CDR3 length: 12 amino acids. Looked up from germline, CDR1 is SQVTM and CDR2 is ANQGSEA. Trimming pared 4 bases from V and 13 bases from J, leaving 17 bases between. Here the CDR3 DNA reads TGCAGCGTTGTTCCGGACACCGGGTCCCAGTTCTTC. Translation: CSVVPDTGSQFF.

On this clone: Sequence at one end of the junction differs from germline and may be a read error. The V and J genes are TRBV5-1 and TRBJ1-2; 8 nucleotides line up with TRBD1. The CDR3 loop spans 13 amino acids. Germline CDR1 is SGHRS and CDR2 is YFSETQ. The CDR3, as DNA: TGTGCCAGCAGTCTGGACAGGGTGAGTGGCTACACCTTC. Translation gives CASSLDRVSGYTF.

J is TRBJ1-2 and V is TRBV19; 7 nucleotides line up with TRBD1. Germline V gene data show CDR1 as LNHDA and CDR2 as SQIVND (reference sequence). V dropped 8 bases and J dropped 7; count of bases not matched to a gene: 7. The CDR3 is 12 residues long. The CDR3 DNA follows: TGTGCCAGTTCCGGGACAGCCTCTGGCTACACCTTC. Protein: CASSGTASGYTF.

The rearrangement links TRBV15 to TRBJ1-4; D is unresolved. The CDR3 length is 15 residues. Germline CDR1 and CDR2: LNHNV and YYDKDF (reference sequence). Between the trimmed V and J ends, which lost 0 bases and 4 bases, there was a span of 9 bases. The CDR3 sequence: CATSRDHSSNEKLFF. The CDR3 DNA reads TGTGCCACCAGCAGAGACCACAGCAGTAATGAAAAACTGTTTTTT.

The J gene is TRBJ2-1, the V gene TRBV7-3; D ambiguous. The length of the CDR3 is 15 residues. CDR1 SGHTA and CDR2 FQGTGA come from the germline V gene. V was cut by 2 bases and J by 8 bases, with 16 bases left in between. The CDR3 sequence is CASSLYASSRDEQFF. CDR3 bases: TGTGCCAGCAGCTTATATGCATCATCTCGGGATGAGCAGTTCTTC.

The gene calls are TRBV9 and TRBJ1-2, with D unresolved. Trimming cost V 0 bases and J 5 bases, with 8 bases left between them. In germline, CDR1 is SGDLS, CDR2 YYNGEE. The CDR3 is made up of 13 amino acids. The CDR3 sequence is CASSVGVEYGYTF. Written as DNA, the CDR3 is TGTGCCAGCAGCGTAGGGGTGGAATATGGCTACACCTTC.

As DNA, the CDR3 is TGTGCCAGCATTACAGAAACCGGGGAGCTGTTTTTT. It specifies CASITETGELFF. The V gene is TRBV6-1, the J gene TRBJ2-2, with D uncertain. The V and J ends lost 7 bases and 5 bases respectively, with 8 bases between them. From germline, CDR1 is MNHNS and CDR2 SASEGT. This CDR3 is built from 12 residues.

The chain employs TRBV6-5 and TRBJ2-2, with D perhaps TRBD1 or TRBD2 (5 bases each). CDR1 and CDR2 from the germline V gene are MNHEY and SVGAGI. The CDR3 totals 16 residues. V dropped 4 bases and J dropped 0 bases, with 12 bases sitting between them. The CDR3 bases are TGTGCCAGCAGTTTTTTCGGGACCGCGAACACCGGGGAGCTGTTTTTT. Its protein product is CASSFFGTANTGELFF.

The J gene is TRBJ2-4, the V gene TRBV14; D is perhaps TRBD1 (6 bases). The CDR3 contains 16 residues. Germline V CDR1 and CDR2: SGHDN, FVKESK. The V and J ends lost 2 bases and 1 base respectively, with 12 bases between them. The CDR3 is CASSQTTGRAKNIQYF. The CDR3 DNA reads as TGTGCCAGCAGCCAAACGACAGGACGGGCCAAAAACATTCAGTACTTC.

Worth noting for this clone: Mismatch with germline at one junction end may stem from a read error. The chain couples TRBV7-9 to TRBJ2-1, with D unresolved. CDR3 length equals 11 residues. Germline CDR1 is SEHNR and CDR2 is FQNEAQ (reference sequence). In nucleotides, the CDR3 is TGTGCCAGCAGCTCCAACAATGAGCAGTTCTTC. As protein: CASSSNNEQFF. The full variable domain, completed using reference TRBV7-9 and TRBJ2-1, is DTGVSQNPRHKITKRGQNVTFRCDPISEHNRLYWYRQTLGQGPEFLTYFQNEAQLEKSRLLSDRFSAERPKGSFSTLEIQRTEQGDSAMYLCASSSNNEQFFGPGTRLTVL.

This chain uses TRBV19 with TRBJ1-2; no definite D call. CDR1 is LNHDA, CDR2 SQIVND, per germline (reference sequence). This CDR3 has 16 residues. Trimming took 7 bases from V and 6 from J, leaving 24 bases between them. CDR3 in amino acids: CASISIRTSVHHGYTF. The CDR3 DNA sequence: TGTGCCAGTATATCTATTCGGACCTCAGTTCACCATGGCTACACCTTC. Full variable domain (rest looked up from reference TRBV19 and TRBJ1-2): DGGITQSPKYLFRKEGQNVTLSCEQNLNHDAMYWYRQDPGQGLRLIYYSQIVNDFQKGDIAEGYSVSREKKESFPLTVTSAQKNPTAFYLCASISIRTSVHHGYTFGSGTRLTVV.

Written as DNA, the CDR3 is TGTGCCATCAGTGAGACATTATCACCGGGACCCCAGCATTTT. This encodes CAISETLSPGPQHF. The rearrangement uses TRBV10-3 and TRBJ1-5; D gene uncertain. Trimming removed 2 bases at V and 10 bases at J, with 15 bases between. CDR3 length equals 14 residues. Germline V CDR1 and CDR2: ENHRY, SYGVKD.

V usage is TRBV7-8 and J usage is TRBJ2-2, with 13 nucleotides matching TRBD2. There are 17 residues in the CDR3. Unmatched junction bases numbered 6, after V lost 3 bases and J lost 5 bases. Germline V CDR1 and CDR2: SGHVS, FQNEAQ. The CDR3 loop is CASSFRTSGGGTGELFF. The CDR3 coding sequence is TGTGCCAGCAGCTTTAGGACTAGCGGGGGTGGTACCGGGGAGCTGTTTTTT.

The genes are TRBV11-3 and TRBJ2-1; no firm D call. V shed 1 base and J shed 5 bases, with 9 bases lying between them. CDR3 length: 14 residues. CDR1 is SGHNT and CDR2 is YENEEA in the germline V gene. CDR3 protein: CASSLGGPNNEQFF. CDR3 in DNA: TGTGCCAGCAGCTTAGGAGGCCCTAACAATGAGCAGTTCTTC.

This rearrangement joins TRBV5-1 to TRBJ2-1; 7 bases fit TRBD2. Germline trimming cut 2 bases from V and 6 bases from J; bases unmatched to any gene: 8. Germline CDR1 SGHRS, CDR2 YFSETQ. The length of the CDR3 is 15 residues. Here the CDR3 DNA reads TGCGCCAGCAGCTTAATAAGCGGGGCCCTCAATGAGCAGTTCTTC. It codes for CASSLISGALNEQFF.

The rearrangement joins TRBV5-1 to TRBJ1-1; maybe TRBD1 (6 bases). CDR1 and CDR2 (germline): SGHRS, YFSETQ. The V end lost 2 bases, the J end lost 1 base, and 9 bases lay between the germline ends. The CDR3 is 14 amino acids. The CDR3 DNA is TGCGCCAGCAGCTTCTCACAGGGGAACACTGAAGCTTTCTTT. This codes for CASSFSQGNTEAFF. The full variable domain, with the rest looked up from reference TRBV5-1 and TRBJ1-1, is KAGVTQTPRYLIKTRGQQVTLSCSPISGHRSVSWYQQTPGQGLQFLFEYFSETQRNKGNFPGRFSGRQFSNSRSEMNVSTLELGDSALYLCASSFSQGNTEAFFGQGTRLTVV.

This clone was observed a single time. V is TRBV5-1 and J is TRBJ2-7, with 10 bases lining up with TRBD1. The CDR3 has 15 amino acids. V shed 5 bases, J shed 5 bases, and the junction held 10 bases outside the gene matches. The germline V gene encodes CDR1 SGHRS and CDR2 YFSETQ. DNA for the CDR3: TGCGCCAGCAGTCTCTCCGGGACAGGGGACCACGAGCAGTACTTC. The encoded protein is CASSLSGTGDHEQYF.

This clone appeared once. This sequence joins TRBV5-1 and TRBJ1-4, with TRBD1 as a possible D gene (5 bases). The CDR3 totals 13 residues. V gave up 3 bases and J gave up 7 bases, with 10 bases separating them. Germline-derived CDR1 and CDR2 are SGHRS and YFSETQ. CDR3 DNA sequence: TGCGCCAGCAGCTCGGCAGGGACTGAAAAACTGTTTTTT. Its translation: CASSSAGTEKLFF.

The chain carries TRBV5-1 and TRBJ1-2; D gene unclear. V was trimmed by 5 bases and J by 3 bases, leaving 8 bases between them. Per the germline V gene, CDR1 is SGHRS and CDR2 is YFSETQ. The CDR3 loop spans 12 amino acids. Here the CDR3 DNA reads TGCGCCAGCAGGGGCAGCCACTATGGCTACACCTTC. Amino acids: CASRGSHYGYTF.

The rearrangement links TRBV7-2 to TRBJ1-5, with a tentative D call TRBD1 (6 bases). Germline CDR1 and CDR2: SGHTA and FQGNSA. The ends were cut back, 2 bases at V and 7 bases at J, with 12 bases in the middle. This CDR3 has 14 amino acids. CDR3 in DNA: TGTGCCAGCAGCTTATGGGGGCGGGAACAGCCCCAGCATTTT. It is translated as CASSLWGREQPQHF. Filled out from reference TRBV7-2 and TRBJ1-5, the complete variable domain reads GAGVSQSPSNKVTEKGKDVELRCDPISGHTALYWYRQSLGQGLEFLIYFQGNSAPDKSGLPSDRFSAERTGGSVSTLTIQRTQQEDSAVYLCASSLWGREQPQHFGDGTRLSIL.

The chain joins TRBV2 to TRBJ1-2; 9 nucleotides line up with TRBD1. V was pared by 4 bases and J by 8 bases, with 5 bases of the junction left unmatched. CDR3 length: 13 amino acids. CDR1 SNHLY and CDR2 FYNNEI come from the germline V gene. The CDR3 bases are TGTGCCAGCAGTGGGGGACAGGGAGGCGGCTACACCTTC. It encodes CASSGGQGGGYTF.

This chain connects TRBV11-3 to TRBJ1-1; no firm D call. Germline values: CDR1 SGHNT, CDR2 YENEEA. V lost 0 bases and J lost 7, with 12 bases in between. This CDR3 has 14 amino acids. CDR3 sequence (DNA): TGTGCCAGCAGCTTAGATCCCGGACGGGGTGAAGCTTTCTTT. Translating it yields CASSLDPGRGEAFF.

The rearrangement links TRBV19 to TRBJ1-2; D might be TRBD1 (6 bases). The V gene lost 6 bases and the J gene lost 7 bases, with 12 bases spanning the gap. The CDR3 extends over 12 amino acids. Germline CDR1 LNHDA, CDR2 SQIVND (reference sequence). CDR3 protein: CASRRGAGGYTF. The CDR3 bases are TGTGCCAGTAGGCGGGGGGCAGGTGGCTACACCTTC.

The CDR3 DNA reads TGTGCCAGCAGTTATAGCGGGGAAAGCACAGATACGCAGTATTTT. It codes for CASSYSGESTDTQYF. This chain joins TRBV7-3 and TRBJ2-3; 8 nucleotides line up with TRBD2. Germline trimming cut 6 bases from V and 0 bases from J; bases unmatched to any gene: 5. The CDR3 length is 15 residues. Germline V gene sequence: CDR1 SGHTA, CDR2 FQGTGA.